This is a list of T cell receptor beta chains from one sample in a study of shared clonotypes between healthy human individuals. TCRdb keeps only in-frame clones here, not all; method: immunoSEQ multiplex PCR. This sample has over a million clones; roughly 95% occur once, and the top ten carry over 1%. Sequenced material: naive CD4+ T cells sorted from blood. These receptors were taken from a man aged 25-40 years in good health. Both conserved end residues are part of each CDR3. A D gene is named only where the DNA matches it firmly. The size entry is marked missing in some rows and otherwise reads once, few, many or a size class.

V	D	J	size	CDR3	DNA
TRBV5-6	NA	TRBJ2-6	NA	CASSSRQNVLTF	TGTGCCAGCAGCTCTCGACAGAACGTCCTGACTTTC
TRBV18	NA	TRBJ1-5	NA	CASSPQGNSNQPQHF	TGTGCCAGCTCACCCCAGGGGAATAGCAATCAGCCCCAGCATTTT
TRBV5-1	TRBD2	TRBJ2-2	NA	CASSQGLAGYTGELFF	TGCGCCAGCAGCCAAGGACTAGCGGGGTACACCGGGGAGCTGTTTTTT
TRBV4-1	TRBD2	TRBJ2-3	NA	CASSQGLAGSTDTQYF	TGCGCCAGCAGCCAAGGACTAGCGGGCTCCACAGATACGCAGTATTTT
TRBV2	NA	TRBJ2-7	NA	CASGVSYEQYF	TGTGCCAGCGGGGTCTCCTACGAGCAGTACTTC
TRBV9	NA	TRBJ2-3	few	CASSVVGAYTDTQYF	TGTGCCAGCAGCGTAGTGGGAGCGTACACAGATACGCAGTATTTT
TRBV7-3	NA	TRBJ2-4	NA	CASSIRKWGAAGAKNIQYF	TGTGCCAGCAGCATCCGTAAGTGGGGGGCCGCAGGAGCCAAAAACATTCAGTACTTC
TRBV5-1	NA	TRBJ2-4	NA	CASSLNWALAKNIQYF	TGCGCCAGCAGCCTCAATTGGGCGTTAGCCAAAAACATTCAGTACTTC
TRBV25-1	NA	TRBJ2-5	NA	CASSESRVQETQYF	TGTGCCAGCAGTGAAAGCCGGGTCCAAGAGACCCAGTACTTC
TRBV18	TRBD2	TRBJ2-1	NA	CASSSGLANNEQFF	TGTGCCAGCTCATCGGGACTAGCGAACAATGAGCAGTTCTTC
TRBV4-2	TRBD2	TRBJ2-7	NA	CASSLSGLAAYEQYF	TGTGCCAGCAGCCTATCGGGACTAGCGGCCTACGAGCAGTACTTC
TRBV5-1	TRBD1	TRBJ2-2	NA	CASSLVQGTGELFF	TGCGCCAGCAGCTTGGTACAGGGGACCGGGGAGCTGTTTTTT
TRBV25-1	NA	TRBJ1-4	NA	CASSARGYPTNEKLFF	TGTGCCAGCAGCGCGCGGGGCTATCCAACTAATGAAAAACTGTTTTTT
TRBV28	NA	TRBJ2-1	NA	CASTRQGGTYNEQFF	TGTGCCAGCACCCGTCAAGGGGGAACCTACAATGAGCAGTTCTTC
TRBV18	NA	TRBJ2-1	NA	CASSPLTATSNWQFF	TGTGCCAGCTCACCACTTACTGCCACCTCGAATTGGCAGTTCTTC
TRBV5-6	NA	TRBJ1-3	NA	CASSGVRGNTIYF	TGTGCCAGCAGCGGGGTCAGGGGAAACACCATATATTTT
TRBV2	TRBD1	TRBJ1-5	NA	CASSADRGGQPQHF	TGTGCCAGCAGTGCGGACAGGGGGGGACAGCCCCAGCATTTT
TRBV29-1	NA	TRBJ1-1	NA	CRAAQGTEAFF	TGCAGGGCAGCCCAGGGTACTGAAGCTTTCTTT
TRBV2	TRBD2	TRBJ2-7	NA	CASRELAVETYEQYF	TGTGCCAGCAGGGAACTAGCGGTAGAAACCTACGAGCAGTACTTC
TRBV7-9	NA	TRBJ2-1	NA	CASSSRRGSNEQFF	TGTGCCAGCAGCTCCCGCCGGGGGAGCAATGAGCAGTTCTTC
TRBV28	NA	TRBJ2-7	once	CAGGGGTRPYEQYF	TGTGCCGGTGGAGGCGGGACACGCCCCTACGAGCAGTACTTC
TRBV5-5	NA	TRBJ1-5	NA	CASSPGQHNQPQHF	TGTGCCAGCAGCCCCGGACAGCACAATCAGCCCCAGCATTTT
TRBV6-1	NA	TRBJ1-4	once	CASSESFEKLFF	TGTGCCAGCAGTGAATCTTTCGAAAAACTGTTTTTT
TRBV9	TRBD2	TRBJ2-7	NA	CASSVGGGRGPYEQYF	TGTGCCAGCAGCGTAGGCGGGGGTAGGGGACCCTACGAGCAGTACTTC
TRBV5-1	NA	TRBJ2-2	NA	CASRVEVGELFF	TGCGCCAGCAGGGTGGAGGTTGGGGAGCTGTTTTTT
TRBV5-1	NA	TRBJ2-5	NA	CASSHGEIQETQYF	TGCGCCAGCAGCCACGGGGAGATCCAAGAGACCCAGTACTTC
TRBV5-1	NA	TRBJ2-3	NA	CASSLVPTSTDTQYF	TGCGCCAGCAGCTTGGTTCCTACTAGCACAGATACGCAGTATTTT
TRBV11-3	TRBD1	TRBJ1-1	NA	CASSGGTGSNTEAFF	TGTGCCAGCAGCGGCGGGACAGGGTCGAACACTGAAGCTTTCTTT
TRBV27	NA	TRBJ2-7	NA	CASSLGVKSSYEQYF	TGTGCCAGCAGTTTAGGGGTGAAGAGCTCCTACGAGCAGTACTTC
TRBV6-4	NA	TRBJ2-1	NA	CASSVTAYNEQFF	TGTGCCAGCAGTGTTACAGCGTACAATGAGCAGTTCTTC
TRBV5-1	NA	TRBJ2-3	once	CASSRAPSGADTQYF	TGCGCCAGCAGCAGGGCCCCTTCAGGGGCAGATACGCAGTATTTT
TRBV5-1	NA	TRBJ2-3	once	CASSLEGLGTDTQYF	TGCGCCAGCAGCTTGGAGGGACTGGGAACAGATACGCAGTATTTT
TRBV30	NA	TRBJ1-1	NA	CAWSVFQAQAFF	TGTGCCTGGAGTGTATTCCAGGCTCAAGCTTTCTTT
TRBV5-1	NA	TRBJ2-1	NA	CASSLDGASNEQFF	TGCGCCAGCAGCTTGGACGGGGCTAGTAATGAGCAGTTCTTC
TRBV19	NA	TRBJ2-1	NA	CASSIRGGEQFF	TGTGCCAGTAGTATTCGTGGGGGGGAGCAGTTCTTC
TRBV5-1	NA	TRBJ2-7	NA	CASSGTGWSYEQYF	TGCGCCAGCAGCGGAACAGGGTGGTCCTACGAGCAGTACTTC
TRBV18	TRBD2	TRBJ2-5	NA	CASSPPPAGGQAQYF	TGTGCCAGCTCACCACCTCCAGCGGGAGGACAGGCCCAGTACTTC
TRBV4-3	NA	TRBJ1-1	once	CASSHAGDTEAFF	TGCGCCAGCAGCCACGCAGGGGACACTGAAGCTTTCTTT
TRBV6-1	TRBD1	TRBJ2-2	NA	CASSRTGVTGELFF	TGTGCCAGCAGTCGGACAGGGGTGACCGGGGAGCTGTTTTTT
TRBV7-8	NA	TRBJ2-5	NA	CASSLSGRVETQYF	TGTGCCAGCAGCTTATCGGGCAGGGTTGAGACCCAGTACTTC
TRBV6-1	NA	TRBJ2-2	NA	CASSGVSSNTGELFF	TGTGCCAGCAGTGGTGTCAGCTCGAACACCGGGGAGCTGTTTTTT
TRBV6-1	TRBD1	TRBJ1-4	once	CASSEAQQGGRNEKLFF	TGTGCCAGCAGTGAAGCGCAACAGGGGGGACGGAATGAAAAACTGTTTTTT
TRBV27	NA	TRBJ2-3	NA	CASPPADTQYF	TGTGCCAGCCCTCCCGCAGATACGCAGTATTTT
TRBV18	TRBD1	TRBJ1-5	NA	CASSPGQGDQPQHF	TGTGCCAGCTCACCCGGACAGGGCGATCAGCCCCAGCATTTT
TRBV30	TRBD2	TRBJ2-2	NA	CAWSVTRTSGITGELFF	TGTGCCTGGAGTGTGACCCGGACTAGCGGAATCACCGGGGAGCTGTTTTTT
TRBV30	NA	TRBJ2-7	NA	CAWMGDRRAYEQYF	TGTGCCTGGATGGGTGACAGGAGAGCCTACGAGCAGTACTTC
TRBV28	NA	TRBJ2-1	NA	CASSSPGRVYNEQFF	TGTGCCAGCAGTTCACCTGGTAGGGTGTACAATGAGCAGTTCTTC
TRBV11-3	TRBD2	TRBJ2-7	NA	CASSATSGSYEQYF	TGTGCCAGCAGCGCGACTAGCGGGTCCTACGAGCAGTACTTC
TRBV5-1	TRBD1	TRBJ1-2	NA	CASSLKTGTDYGYTF	TGCGCCAGCAGCTTAAAGACAGGGACCGACTATGGCTACACCTTC
TRBV10-3	NA	TRBJ2-7	NA	CAISEKGSMDEQYF	TGTGCCATCAGTGAGAAAGGGAGTATGGACGAGCAGTACTTC
TRBV19	NA	TRBJ2-7	NA	CASSIFLYYEQYF	TGTGCCAGTAGTATCTTCCTATACTACGAGCAGTACTTC
TRBV6-1	TRBD1	TRBJ2-3	NA	CASSVGQGIADTQYF	TGTGCCAGCAGTGTGGGACAGGGGATCGCAGATACGCAGTATTTT
TRBV13	NA	TRBJ1-2	NA	CASRKRELRYGYTF	TGTGCCAGCAGGAAAAGGGAGCTTCGGTATGGCTACACCTTC